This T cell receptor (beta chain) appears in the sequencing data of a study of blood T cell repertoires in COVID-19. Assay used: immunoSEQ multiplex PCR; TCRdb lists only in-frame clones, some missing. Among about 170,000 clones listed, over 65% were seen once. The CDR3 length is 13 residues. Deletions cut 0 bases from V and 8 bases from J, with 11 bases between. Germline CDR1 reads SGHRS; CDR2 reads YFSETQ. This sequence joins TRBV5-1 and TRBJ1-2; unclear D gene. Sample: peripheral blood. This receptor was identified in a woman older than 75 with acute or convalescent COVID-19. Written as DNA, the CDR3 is TGCGCCAGCAGCTTGGGCCAACGGGGAGGCTACACCTTC. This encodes CASSLGQRGGYTF.